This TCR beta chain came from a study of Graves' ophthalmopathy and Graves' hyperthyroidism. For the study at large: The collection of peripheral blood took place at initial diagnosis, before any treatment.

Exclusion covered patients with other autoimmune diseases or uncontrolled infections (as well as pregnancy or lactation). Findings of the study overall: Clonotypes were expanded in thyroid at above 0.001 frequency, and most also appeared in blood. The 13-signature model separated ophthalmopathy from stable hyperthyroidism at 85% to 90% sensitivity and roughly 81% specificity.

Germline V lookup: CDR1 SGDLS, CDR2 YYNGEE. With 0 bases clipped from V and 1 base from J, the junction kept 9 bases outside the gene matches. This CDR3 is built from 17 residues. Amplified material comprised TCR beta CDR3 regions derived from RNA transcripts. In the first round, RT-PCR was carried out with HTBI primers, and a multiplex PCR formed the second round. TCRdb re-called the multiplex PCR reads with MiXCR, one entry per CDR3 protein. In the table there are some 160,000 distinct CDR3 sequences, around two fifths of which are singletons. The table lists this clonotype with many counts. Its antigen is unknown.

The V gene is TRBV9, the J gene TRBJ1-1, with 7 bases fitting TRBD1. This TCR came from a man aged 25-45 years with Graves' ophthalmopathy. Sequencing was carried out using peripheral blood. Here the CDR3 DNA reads TGTGCCAGCAGCGTAGAGACAGGGCCCCGGGGGAACACTGAAGCTTTCTTT. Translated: CASSVETGPRGNTEAFF.